The 13 T cell receptor beta chains below all came from one sample that was sequenced in a study of cytomegalovirus exposure and HLA in healthy donors. Both 60 Vbeta primers and 13 Jbeta primers went into the PCR. Produced via immunoSEQ multiplex PCR; TCRdb's table is partial and in-frame only. The sample's table shows roughly 120,000 clones. Sequenced: PBMCs. These TCRs come from a man aged 18-30 years in good health and CMV-seronegative.

The chain joins TRBV5-1 to TRBJ2-1; 7 bases are shared with TRBD2. This CDR3 region has 15 residues. The J segment lost 0 bases and the V segment lost 4 bases, leaving 4 bases of the junction unmatched. The germline V gene has CDR1 SGHRS and CDR2 YFSETQ. CDR3: CASSQSGTSYNEQFF. CDR3 bases: TGCGCCAGCAGCCAAAGCGGGACCTCCTACAATGAGCAGTTCTTC. The variable domain in full, with the rest retrieved from reference TRBV5-1 and TRBJ2-1, is KAGVTQTPRYLIKTRGQQVTLSCSPISGHRSVSWYQQTPGQGLQFLFEYFSETQRNKGNFPGRFSGRQFSNSRSEMNVSTLELGDSALYLCASSQSGTSYNEQFFGPGTRLTVL.

The chain combines TRBV5-6 with TRBJ1-1, with 7 bases aligning to TRBD1. Trimming took 2 bases from V and 11 from J; bases not matched to a gene: 9. CDR3 size: 13 residues. The germline gives CDR1 SGHDT, CDR2 YYEEEE. The CDR3: CASSFGTVGNAFF. DNA of the CDR3: TGTGCCAGCAGCTTTGGGACAGTTGGGAACGCTTTCTTT.

This chain links TRBV7-8 with TRBJ2-1, with TRBD2 matching 8 bases. The germline V gene encodes CDR1 SGHVS and CDR2 FQNEAQ. CDR3 size: 17 residues. Trimming cost V 1 base and J 9 bases; bases outside gene matches: 14. CDR3 DNA: TGTGCCAGCAGCTTAGACGCGGGACTAGTAGAGGGGGTTGAGCAGTTCTTC. The encoded protein is CASSLDAGLVEGVEQFF.

Concerning this clone: A read error may account for a junction end that differs from germline. The genes are TRBV7-7 and TRBJ2-5, with 9 bases matching TRBD2. The CDR3 is 17 amino acids. Germline-derived CDR1 and CDR2 are SSHAT and FNYEAQ (reference sequence). CDR3 protein: CASSPSAGGRSGETQYF. The CDR3 bases are TGTGCTAGCAGCCCCTCAGCGGGGGGCCGTTCTGGAGAGACCCAGTACTTC.

This chain joins TRBV14 and TRBJ2-4; TRBD1 matches 8 bases. This CDR3 contains 16 residues. Germline CDR1 reads SGHDN; CDR2 reads FVKESK. V was pared by 0 bases and J by 7 bases, with 8 bases of the junction left unmatched. The CDR3 nucleotides read TGTGCCAGCAGCCAAGAGGCCGGGACAGGTCGGAACATTCAGTACTTC. This sequence encodes CASSQEAGTGRNIQYF.

The chain combines TRBV6-1 with TRBJ2-7, with D uncertain. CDR3 size: 13 residues. Trimming removed 3 bases from V and 3 bases from J, with 9 bases in between. Germline V gives CDR1 MNHNS, CDR2 SASEGT. This chain's CDR3 is CASSDAEIYEQYF. As DNA, the CDR3 is TGTGCCAGCAGTGACGCGGAAATCTACGAGCAGTACTTC.

The rearrangement links TRBV18 to TRBJ2-7; TRBD1 might be the D (6 bases). This CDR3 region has 15 residues. Germline CDR1 is KGHSH and CDR2 is LQKENI. Trimming removed 3 bases from V and 5 bases from J, with 17 bases in between. The CDR3 spells CASSPNTGKVNEQYF. The CDR3 DNA sequence: TGTGCCAGCTCACCGAACACAGGGAAAGTAAACGAGCAGTACTTC.

The rearrangement links TRBV11-2 to TRBJ2-7, with a tentative D call TRBD1 (6 bases). The germline V gene encodes CDR1 SGHAT and CDR2 FQNNGV. The CDR3 is made up of 14 amino acids. V was shortened by 3 bases and J by 2 bases, with 11 bases between the two germline ends. CDR3 sequence reads: CASSFLGTTYEQYF. The CDR3 DNA reads as TGTGCCAGCAGCTTCCTAGGGACAACCTACGAGCAGTACTTC.

This sequence joins TRBV7-2 and TRBJ2-5; D gene uncertain. This CDR3 has 13 residues. Germline assignment: CDR1 SGHTA and CDR2 FQGNSA. With 3 bases removed from V and 5 bases from J, the gap between germline ends came to 10 bases. Written as DNA, the CDR3 is TGTGCCAGCAGCTTTGGAGTAAGGGAGACCCAGTACTTC. This gives the protein CASSFGVRETQYF.

V is TRBV10-2 and J is TRBJ2-5, with D tentatively TRBD2 (5 bases). CDR1 and CDR2 (germline): WSHSY, SAAADI. Trimming removed 6 bases at V and 2 bases at J, with 10 bases between. The length of the CDR3 is 13 residues. The CDR3 is CASSGRGQETQYF. CDR3 in DNA: TGCGCCAGCAGCGGTCGGGGACAAGAGACCCAGTACTTC.

The chain employs TRBV28 and TRBJ2-5; the D is unclear. V lost 2 bases and J lost 2, with 6 bases in between. The length of the CDR3 is 13 residues. Germline V CDR1 and CDR2: MDHEN, SYDVKM. The CDR3 sequence is CASSLMRQETQYF. CDR3 in DNA: TGTGCCAGCAGTTTAATGCGGCAAGAGACCCAGTACTTC.

The chain recombines TRBV18 with TRBJ1-5; D perhaps matches TRBD1 (5 bases). This CDR3 comprises 15 residues. Trimming stripped 6 bases from V and 0 bases from J, with 12 bases between. In germline, CDR1 is KGHSH, CDR2 LQKENI. Written as DNA, the CDR3 is TGTGCCAGCTCGATGGACACTCATAGCAATCAGCCCCAGCATTTT. It encodes CASSMDTHSNQPQHF. The whole variable domain, filled in from reference TRBV18 and TRBJ1-5, reads NAGVMQNPRHLVRRRGQEARLRCSPMKGHSHVYWYRQLPEEGLKFMVYLQKENIIDESGMPKERFSAEFPKEGPSILRIQQVVRGDSAAYFCASSMDTHSNQPQHFGDGTRLSIL.

CDR3 protein: CAWSVDTDTEAFF. DNA of the CDR3: TGTGCCTGGAGTGTAGACACAGACACTGAAGCTTTCTTT. The chain carries TRBV30 and TRBJ1-1; D is uncertain. Germline V gene sequence: CDR1 GTSNPN, CDR2 SVGIG (reference sequence). Trimming stripped 0 bases from V and 3 bases from J, with 8 bases between. The CDR3 runs 13 residues.